This T cell receptor beta chain emerged from a study of T cells in Graves' hyperthyroidism and ophthalmopathy. Study-wide results and limits: It was a median approximately 7.1 months before onset that the model predicted ophthalmopathy. The authors' 13 V-J model separated ophthalmopathy from stable hyperthyroidism.

In its sample, this clonotype was seen a few times. As yet, its antigen is unknown. V was trimmed by 3 bases and J by 2 bases, leaving 7 bases between them. The length of the CDR3 is 14 residues. Germline V CDR1 and CDR2: MGHDK, SYGVNS. Template material for amplifying TCR beta CDR3 regions consisted of RNA transcripts. Using the HTBI primer set, a first-round RT-PCR was run on the TCR CDR3. Using its own MiXCR run on the multiplex PCR reads, TCRdb lists one record per CDR3 protein. Of about 360,000 distinct CDR3 sequences detected, less than 15% appear once; the ten largest clones hold about 9.1%. Orbital computed tomography and thyroid ultrasound, together with serum TRAb and thyroxine and clinical symptoms, were used for diagnoses. Fresh peripheral blood, around 9.2 ml of it, supplied the PBMCs.

This receptor was obtained from a woman aged 18-29 years with Graves' hyperthyroidism. The rearrangement uses TRBV25-1 and TRBJ2-2; D possibly corresponds to TRBD1 (5 bases). Sequenced sample: blood. The CDR3 DNA reads TGTGCCAGCAGTGATACAGGAAACACCGGGGAGCTGTTTTTT. Amino acids: CASSDTGNTGELFF. Looking up the rest from reference TRBV25-1 and TRBJ2-2 gives the full variable domain: EADIYQTPRYLVIGTGKKITLECSQTMGHDKMYWYQQDPGMELHLIHYSYGVNSTEKGDLSSESTVSRIRTEHFPLTLESARPSHTSQYLCASSDTGNTGELFFGEGSRLTVL.